A single TCR beta chain is shown here with its context. This record belongs to a study of blood T cell repertoires in COVID-19. In the study overall: COVID-19 samples, acute and convalescent, were from the United States, Italy and Spain. T cells, B-cell-depleted T cells, or PBMCs supplied cDNA or gDNA.

The germline V and J ends were trimmed by 2 bases and 0 bases, with 14 bases remaining between them. Germline CDR1 is GTSNPN and CDR2 is SVGIG (reference sequence). CDR3 length: 16 residues. Authors' data handling: The authors estimated nucleated cell counts from reference gene primer amplification. Sequencing used immunoSEQ multiplex PCR; TCRdb keeps in-frame clones, though not all of them. The V and J calls and the clone size are those of that table, but D and trimming were determined from the DNA. The sample lists about 68,000 clones; almost 85% were seen once. V is TRBV30 and J is TRBJ1-5; tentatively, D is TRBD1 (6 bases). The sequencing input was peripheral blood. The origin of this receptor is a man aged 45-65 years with acute or convalescent COVID-19. CDR3 loop: CAWSYSGQISNQPQHF. CDR3 nucleotide sequence: TGTGCCTGGAGTTATTCCGGACAGATTAGCAATCAGCCCCAGCATTTT.